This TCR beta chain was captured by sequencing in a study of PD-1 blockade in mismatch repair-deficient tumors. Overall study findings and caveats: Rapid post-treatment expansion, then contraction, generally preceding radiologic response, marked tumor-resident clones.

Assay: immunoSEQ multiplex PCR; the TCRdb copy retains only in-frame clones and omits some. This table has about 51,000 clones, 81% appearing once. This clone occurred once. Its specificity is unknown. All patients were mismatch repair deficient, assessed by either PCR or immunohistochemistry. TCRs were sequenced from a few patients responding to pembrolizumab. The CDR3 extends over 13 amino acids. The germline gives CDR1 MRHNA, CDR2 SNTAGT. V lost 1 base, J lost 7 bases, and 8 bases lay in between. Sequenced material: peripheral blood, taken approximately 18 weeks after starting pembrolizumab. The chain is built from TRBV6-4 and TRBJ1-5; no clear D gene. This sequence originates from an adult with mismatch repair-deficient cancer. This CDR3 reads CASSDWAGQPQHF. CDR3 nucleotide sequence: TGTGCCAGCAGTGACTGGGCAGGCCAGCCCCAGCATTTT.